What follows describes a single T cell receptor (beta chain). No antigen is known for it. The CDR3 contains 15 residues. Germline-derived CDR1 and CDR2 are MNHNS and SASEGT. V lost 0 bases, J lost 2 bases, and 3 bases stayed unmatched. The sampling schedule covered blood at baseline, cycle 4 day 1, and cycle 7 day 1. The data were taken from a study of OX40 agonist ivuxolimab in advanced cancers. General observations from the study: The work left the antigen specificity of expanded peripheral T cells undetermined. Expanded clones were, on average, more numerous in CD8+ T cells than in CD4+.

Some clones are missing from TCRdb's copy, which holds only in-frame ones; the method was immunoSEQ multiplex PCR. The profile covers tens of thousands of clones, with about 89% appearing a single time and around 12% taken by the ten largest. This clonotype was sampled from an adult with an advanced solid tumor such as melanoma, head and neck, liver or kidney cancer. The sequencing used CD4+ or CD8+ T cells sorted from blood, collected in a trial of the OX40 agonist ivuxolimab. The chain links TRBV6-1 to TRBJ2-5, with TRBD2 matching over 7 bases. The DNA of the CDR3 is TGTGCCAGCAGTGAAGCTACTAGCGCTCAAGAGACCCAGTACTTC. It is translated as CASSEATSAQETQYF.